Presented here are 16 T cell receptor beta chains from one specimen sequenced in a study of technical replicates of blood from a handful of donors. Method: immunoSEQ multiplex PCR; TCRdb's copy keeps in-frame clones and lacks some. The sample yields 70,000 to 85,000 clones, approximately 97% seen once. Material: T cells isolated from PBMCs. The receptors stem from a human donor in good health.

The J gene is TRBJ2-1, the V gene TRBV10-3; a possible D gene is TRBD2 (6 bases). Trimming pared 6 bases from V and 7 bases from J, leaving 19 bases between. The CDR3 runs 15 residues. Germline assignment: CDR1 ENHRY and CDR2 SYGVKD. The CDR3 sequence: CAISGNPGASNEQFF. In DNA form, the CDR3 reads TGTGCCATCAGCGGAAATCCGGGAGCGTCAAATGAGCAGTTCTTC.

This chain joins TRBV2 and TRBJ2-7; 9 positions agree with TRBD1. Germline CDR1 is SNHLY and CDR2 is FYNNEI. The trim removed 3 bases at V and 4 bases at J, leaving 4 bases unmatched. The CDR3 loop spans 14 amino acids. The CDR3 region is CASSEGDRVYEQYF. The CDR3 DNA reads TGTGCCAGCAGTGAGGGGGACAGGGTTTACGAGCAGTACTTC. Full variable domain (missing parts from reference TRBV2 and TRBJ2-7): EPEVTQTPSHQVTQMGQEVILRCVPISNHLYFYWYRQILGQKVEFLVSFYNNEISEKSEIFDDQFSVERPDGSNFTLKIRSTKLEDSAMYFCASSEGDRVYEQYFGPGTRLTVT.

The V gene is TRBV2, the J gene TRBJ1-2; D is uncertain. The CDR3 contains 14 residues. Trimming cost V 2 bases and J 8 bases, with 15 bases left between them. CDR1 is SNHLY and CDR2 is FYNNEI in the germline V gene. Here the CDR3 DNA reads TGTGCCAGCAGTGAAACCTACTCACCTAAGGGCTACACCTTC. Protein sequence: CASSETYSPKGYTF.

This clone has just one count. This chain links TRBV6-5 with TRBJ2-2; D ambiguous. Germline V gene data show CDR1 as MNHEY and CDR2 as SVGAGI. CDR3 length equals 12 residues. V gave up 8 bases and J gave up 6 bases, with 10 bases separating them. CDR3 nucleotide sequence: TGTGCCAGCGTTGGCATGCCCGGGGAGCTGTTTTTT. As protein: CASVGMPGELFF.

The CDR3 protein is CASSLTGSFGYTF. DNA of the CDR3: TGTGCCAGCAGCCTGACAGGGAGCTTTGGCTACACCTTC. The V call is TRBV7-9, the J call TRBJ1-2; 7 nucleotides agree with TRBD1. Trimming removed 5 bases from V and 7 bases from J; junction bases left unmatched: 7. The CDR3 loop spans 13 amino acids. The germline CDR1 and CDR2 sequences are SEHNR and FQNEAQ (reference sequence).

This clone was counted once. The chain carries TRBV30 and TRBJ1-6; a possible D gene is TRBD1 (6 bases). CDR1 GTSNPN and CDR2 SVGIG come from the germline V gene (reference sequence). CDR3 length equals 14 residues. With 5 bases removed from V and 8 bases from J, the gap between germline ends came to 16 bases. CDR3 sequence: CAWDLQGTDSPLHF. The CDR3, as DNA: TGTGCCTGGGACTTGCAGGGGACGGATTCACCCCTCCACTTT. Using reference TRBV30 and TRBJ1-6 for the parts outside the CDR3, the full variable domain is SQTIHQWPATLVQPVGSPLSLECTVEGTSNPNLYWYRQAAGRGLQLLFYSVGIGQISSEVPQNLSASRPQDRQFILSSKKLLLSDSGFYLCAWDLQGTDSPLHFGNGTRLTVT.

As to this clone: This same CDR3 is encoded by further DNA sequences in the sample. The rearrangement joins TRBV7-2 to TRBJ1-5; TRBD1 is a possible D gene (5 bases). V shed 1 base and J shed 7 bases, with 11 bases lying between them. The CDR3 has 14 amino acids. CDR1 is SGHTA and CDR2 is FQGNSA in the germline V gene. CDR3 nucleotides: TGTGCCAGCAGCTTAGGGCAGGGAGGGCAGCCCCAGCATTTT. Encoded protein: CASSLGQGGQPQHF.

CDR3 nucleotides: TGTGCCAGCAGCCGGACTAGCGGGGGGCGTTCTGGTGAGCAGTACTTC. This sequence encodes CASSRTSGGRSGEQYF. The chain uses TRBV9 and TRBJ2-7; 14 nucleotides agree with TRBD2. Germline V gives CDR1 SGDLS, CDR2 YYNGEE. Trimming took 4 bases from V and 7 from J; bases not matched to a gene: 10. The CDR3 loop spans 16 amino acids.

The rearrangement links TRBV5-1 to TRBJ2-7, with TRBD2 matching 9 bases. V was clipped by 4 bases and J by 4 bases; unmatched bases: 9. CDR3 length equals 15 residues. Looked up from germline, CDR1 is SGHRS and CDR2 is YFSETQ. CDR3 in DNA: TGCGCCAGCAGCCCCCGGATAGCGGGGGATTACGAGCAGTACTTC. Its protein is CASSPRIAGDYEQYF. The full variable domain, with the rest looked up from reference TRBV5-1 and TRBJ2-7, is KAGVTQTPRYLIKTRGQQVTLSCSPISGHRSVSWYQQTPGQGLQFLFEYFSETQRNKGNFPGRFSGRQFSNSRSEMNVSTLELGDSALYLCASSPRIAGDYEQYFGPGTRLTVT.

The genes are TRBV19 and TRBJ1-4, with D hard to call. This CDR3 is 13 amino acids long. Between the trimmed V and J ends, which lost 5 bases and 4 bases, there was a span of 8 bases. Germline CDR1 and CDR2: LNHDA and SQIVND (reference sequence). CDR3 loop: CASSPGFNEKLFF. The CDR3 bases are TGTGCCAGTAGTCCGGGGTTTAATGAAAAACTGTTTTTT.

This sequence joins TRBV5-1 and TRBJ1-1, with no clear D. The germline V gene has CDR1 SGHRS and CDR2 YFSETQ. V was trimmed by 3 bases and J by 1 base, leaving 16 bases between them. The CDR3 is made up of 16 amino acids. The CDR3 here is CASSSRAQVRNTEAFF. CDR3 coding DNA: TGCGCCAGCAGCTCGCGGGCCCAGGTAAGGAACACTGAAGCTTTCTTT.

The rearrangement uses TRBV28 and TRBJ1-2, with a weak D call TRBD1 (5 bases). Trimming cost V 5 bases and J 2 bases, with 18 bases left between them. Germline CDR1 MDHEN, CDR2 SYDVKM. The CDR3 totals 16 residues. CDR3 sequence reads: CASSTEGQDKNYGYTF. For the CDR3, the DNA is TGTGCCAGCAGTACCGAAGGGCAGGACAAAAACTATGGCTACACCTTC.

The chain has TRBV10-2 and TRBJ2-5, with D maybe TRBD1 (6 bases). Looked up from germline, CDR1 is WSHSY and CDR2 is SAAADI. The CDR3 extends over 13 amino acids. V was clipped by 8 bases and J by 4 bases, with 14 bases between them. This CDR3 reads CASCGGDRETQYF. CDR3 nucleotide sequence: TGCGCCAGCTGTGGGGGCGATCGAGAGACCCAGTACTTC.

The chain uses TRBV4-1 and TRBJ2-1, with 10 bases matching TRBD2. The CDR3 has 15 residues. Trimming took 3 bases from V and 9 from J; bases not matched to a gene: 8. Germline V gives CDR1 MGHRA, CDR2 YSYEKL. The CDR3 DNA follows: TGCGCCAGCAGCCATTATCTAGCGGGGGCGGGTGAGCAGTTCTTC. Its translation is CASSHYLAGAGEQFF.

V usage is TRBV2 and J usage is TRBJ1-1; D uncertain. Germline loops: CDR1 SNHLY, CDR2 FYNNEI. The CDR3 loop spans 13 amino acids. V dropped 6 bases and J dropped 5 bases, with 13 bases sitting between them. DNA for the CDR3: TGTGCCAGCAGGGCCGGGCCGGGGACTGAAGCTTTCTTT. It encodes CASRAGPGTEAFF.

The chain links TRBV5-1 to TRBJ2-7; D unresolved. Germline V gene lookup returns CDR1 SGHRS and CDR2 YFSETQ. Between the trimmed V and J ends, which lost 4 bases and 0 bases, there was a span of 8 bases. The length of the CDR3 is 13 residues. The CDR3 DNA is TGCGCCAGCAGCCAGGAAACCTCCTACGAGCAGTACTTC. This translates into CASSQETSYEQYF.